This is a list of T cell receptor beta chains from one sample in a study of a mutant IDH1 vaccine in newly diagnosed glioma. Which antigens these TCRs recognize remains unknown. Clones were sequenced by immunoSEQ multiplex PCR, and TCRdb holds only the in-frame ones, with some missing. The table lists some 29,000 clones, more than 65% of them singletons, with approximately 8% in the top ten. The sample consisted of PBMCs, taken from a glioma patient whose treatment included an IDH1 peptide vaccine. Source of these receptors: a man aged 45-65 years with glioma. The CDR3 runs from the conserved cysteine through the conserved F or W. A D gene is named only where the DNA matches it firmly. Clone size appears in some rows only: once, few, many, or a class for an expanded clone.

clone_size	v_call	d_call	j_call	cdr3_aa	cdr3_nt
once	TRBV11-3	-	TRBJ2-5	CASSLGTTTVETQYF	TGTGCCAGCAGCTTAGGGACGACTACCGTAGAGACCCAGTACTTC
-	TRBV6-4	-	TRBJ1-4	CASRLARGRINEKLFF	TGTGCCAGCAGGTTAGCCCGGGGACGGATTAATGAAAAACTGTTTTTT
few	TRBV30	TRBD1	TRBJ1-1	CAWSFRGKTEAFF	TGTGCCTGGAGTTTCAGGGGGAAAACTGAAGCTTTCTTT
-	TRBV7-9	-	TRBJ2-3	CASSLMSGGTDTQYF	TGTGCCAGCAGCTTAATGTCGGGGGGCACAGATACGCAGTATTTT
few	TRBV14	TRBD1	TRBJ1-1	CASSQTGKLTEAFF	TGTGCCAGCAGCCAGACAGGGAAGTTAACTGAAGCTTTCTTT
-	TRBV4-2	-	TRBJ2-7	CASSQERLYEQYF	TGTGCCAGCAGCCAAGAGCGGCTATACGAGCAGTACTTC
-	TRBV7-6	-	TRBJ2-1	CASSLEPPGAPNEQFF	TGTGCCAGCAGCTTAGAGCCCCCCGGGGCCCCCAATGAGCAGTTCTTC
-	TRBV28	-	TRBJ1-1	CASTLGRNTEAFF	TGTGCCAGCACCTTAGGCAGAAACACTGAAGCTTTCTTT
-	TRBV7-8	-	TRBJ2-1	CASTVVAYDNEQFF	TGTGCCAGCACCGTGGTAGCCTACGACAATGAGCAGTTCTTC
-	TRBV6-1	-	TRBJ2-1	CASRLQVGEQFF	TGTGCCAGCAGATTACAGGTTGGCGAGCAGTTCTTC
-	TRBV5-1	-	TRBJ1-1	CASRNRDADTEAFF	TGCGCCAGCAGAAACCGGGACGCGGACACTGAAGCTTTCTTT
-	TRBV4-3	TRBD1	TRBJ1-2	CASSQGTGEAYGYTF	TGCGCCAGCAGCCAAGGGACAGGGGAGGCCTATGGCTACACCTTC
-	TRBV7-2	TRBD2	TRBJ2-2	CASQLAGAGELFF	TGTGCCAGCCAGCTAGCGGGGGCCGGGGAGCTGTTTTTT
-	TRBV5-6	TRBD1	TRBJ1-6	CASSLGDRTSPLHF	TGTGCCAGCAGCCTAGGGGACAGGACTTCACCCCTCCACTTT
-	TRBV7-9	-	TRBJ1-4	CASSLNGEKLFF	TGTGCCAGCAGCTTAAACGGTGAAAAACTGTTTTTT
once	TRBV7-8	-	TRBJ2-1	CASSLSPGEQFF	TGTGCCAGCAGCTTAAGCCCAGGTGAGCAGTTCTTC
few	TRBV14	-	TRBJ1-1	CASSQDVWTEAFF	TGTGCCAGCAGCCAAGATGTGTGGACTGAAGCTTTCTTT
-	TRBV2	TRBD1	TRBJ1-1	CASSKLTGVYTEAFF	TGTGCCAGCAGTAAACTTACAGGGGTCTACACTGAAGCTTTCTTT
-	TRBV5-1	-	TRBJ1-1	CASSLAVPRTEAFF	TGCGCCAGCAGCTTGGCCGTCCCGAGGACTGAAGCTTTCTTT
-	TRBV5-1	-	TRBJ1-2	CASSLGQENYGYTF	TGCGCCAGCAGCTTGGGACAGGAGAACTATGGCTACACCTTC
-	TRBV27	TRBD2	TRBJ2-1	CASSLGLAGGYNEQFF	TGTGCCAGCAGTCTGGGACTAGCGGGAGGGTACAATGAGCAGTTCTTC
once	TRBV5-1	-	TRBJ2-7	CASSLGAAYEQYF	TGCGCCAGCAGCCTAGGTGCCGCCTACGAGCAGTACTTC
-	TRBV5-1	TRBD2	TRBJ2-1	CASSLGAGGPINEQFF	TGCGCCAGCAGCCTTGGGGCGGGAGGGCCCATCAATGAGCAGTTCTTC
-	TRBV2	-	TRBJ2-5	CASVGQQEETQYF	TGTGCCAGCGTCGGTCAGCAAGAAGAGACCCAGTACTTC
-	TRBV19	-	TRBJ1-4	CASSIDHMGQKLFF	TGTGCCAGTAGTATAGATCATATGGGACAAAAACTGTTTTTT
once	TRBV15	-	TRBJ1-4	CATSRGTGNSEKLFF	TGTGCCACCAGCAGGGGAACAGGGAATAGTGAAAAACTGTTTTTT
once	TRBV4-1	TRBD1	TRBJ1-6	CASSQEGQLNSPLHF	TGCGCCAGCAGCCAAGAGGGACAGCTTAATTCACCCCTCCACTTT
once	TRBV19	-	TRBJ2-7	CASSYGTYEQYF	TGTGCCAGTAGTTATGGGACCTACGAGCAGTACTTC
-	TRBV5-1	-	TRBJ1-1	CASSWSDGMNTEAFF	TGCGCCAGCAGCTGGTCGGACGGGATGAACACTGAAGCTTTCTTT
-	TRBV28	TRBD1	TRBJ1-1	CASSRTGNTEAFF	TGTGCCAGCAGCAGGACAGGGAACACTGAAGCTTTCTTT
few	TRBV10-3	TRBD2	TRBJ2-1	CAISVLSGGVLNNEQFF	TGTGCCATCAGTGTCCTTAGCGGGGGGGTACTCAACAATGAGCAGTTCTTC
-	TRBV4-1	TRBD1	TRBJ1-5	CASSQVSGGNVQPQHF	TGCGCCAGCAGCCAAGTCTCAGGGGGTAATGTTCAGCCCCAGCATTTT
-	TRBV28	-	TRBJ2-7	CASSSRLGAYEQYF	TGTGCCAGCAGTTCCCGACTAGGCGCCTACGAGCAGTACTTC
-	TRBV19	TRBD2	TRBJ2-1	CASSLTSVGNNEQFF	TGTGCCAGTAGCCTCACTAGCGTTGGGAACAATGAGCAGTTCTTC
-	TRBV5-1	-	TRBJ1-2	CASSLSGGRDGYTF	TGCGCCAGCAGCTTGTCGGGGGGCAGGGATGGCTACACCTTC
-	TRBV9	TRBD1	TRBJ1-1	CASSPDRVGSTEAFF	TGTGCCAGCAGCCCAGACAGGGTGGGGAGCACTGAAGCTTTCTTT
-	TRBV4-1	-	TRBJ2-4	CASSPQGIAKNIQYF	TGCGCCAGCAGCCCCCAGGGGATAGCCAAAAACATTCAGTACTTC
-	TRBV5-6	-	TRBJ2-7	CASSWTQGRDEQYF	TGTGCCAGCAGCTGGACTCAGGGGAGGGACGAGCAGTACTTC
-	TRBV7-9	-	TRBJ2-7	CASSFGLSYEQYF	TGTGCCAGCAGCTTTGGACTGTCCTACGAGCAGTACTTC
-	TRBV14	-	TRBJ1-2	CASSQGQNYGYTF	TGTGCCAGCAGCCAAGGACAGAACTATGGCTACACCTTC
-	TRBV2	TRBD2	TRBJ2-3	CATSGRVLADTQYF	TGTGCCACTAGCGGGAGGGTCCTCGCAGATACGCAGTATTTT
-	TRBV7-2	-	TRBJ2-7	CASSSTYEQYF	TGTGCCAGCAGCTCAACCTACGAGCAGTACTTC
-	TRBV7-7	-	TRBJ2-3	CASSPMGTDTQYF	TGTGCCAGCAGCCCCATGGGCACAGATACGCAGTATTTT
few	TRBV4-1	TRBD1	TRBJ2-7	CASSQSGTGAYEQYF	TGCGCCAGCAGCCAATCGGGGACAGGTGCCTACGAGCAGTACTTC
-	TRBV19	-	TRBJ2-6	CASSPRQSGANVLTF	TGTGCCAGTAGTCCCCGACAGTCTGGGGCCAACGTCCTGACTTTC
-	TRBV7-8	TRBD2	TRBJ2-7	CASSPAGGLAYEQYF	TGTGCCAGCAGCCCAGCGGGGGGGCTAGCCTACGAGCAGTACTTC
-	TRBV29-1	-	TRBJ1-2	CSVRSVYGYTF	TGCAGCGTTCGCTCTGTCTATGGCTACACCTTC
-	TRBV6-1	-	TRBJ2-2	CASRVPQGVTGELFF	TGTGCCAGCAGGGTTCCTCAGGGAGTCACCGGGGAGCTGTTTTTT
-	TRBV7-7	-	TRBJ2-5	CASSPGLYQETQYF	TGTGCCAGCAGCCCAGGACTGTACCAAGAGACCCAGTACTTC
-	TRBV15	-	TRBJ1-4	CATSRRQGGDEKLFF	TGTGCCACCAGCCGCCGTCAGGGTGGGGATGAAAAACTGTTTTTT
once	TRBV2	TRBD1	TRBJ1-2	CASSGEQGTDYGYTF	TGTGCCAGCAGTGGGGAGCAGGGGACAGACTATGGCTACACCTTC
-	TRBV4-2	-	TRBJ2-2	CASSQTLGNTGELFF	TGTGCCAGCAGCCAAACTCTAGGGAACACCGGGGAGCTGTTTTTT
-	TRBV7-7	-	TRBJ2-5	CASSPTVGETQYF	TGTGCCAGCAGCCCGACAGTAGGAGAGACCCAGTACTTC
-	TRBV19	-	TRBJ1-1	CASRRVAGETEAFF	TGTGCCAGTAGGAGAGTGGCAGGAGAAACTGAAGCTTTCTTT
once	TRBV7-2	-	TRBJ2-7	CASSLDRGSQNEQYF	TGTGCCAGCAGCTTAGATAGGGGATCGCAAAACGAGCAGTACTTC
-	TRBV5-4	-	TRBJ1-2	CASSLGGDYGYTF	TGTGCCAGCAGCTTGGGTGGTGACTATGGCTACACCTTC
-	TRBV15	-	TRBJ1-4	CATSRPFDATNEKLFF	TGTGCCACCAGCAGACCATTCGATGCAACTAATGAAAAACTGTTTTTT
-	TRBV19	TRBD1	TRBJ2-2	CASRIGQGGTGELFF	TGTGCCAGTAGGATCGGACAGGGGGGCACCGGGGAGCTGTTTTTT
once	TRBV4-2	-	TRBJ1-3	CASSQDPQFSGNTIYF	TGTGCCAGCAGCCAAGACCCTCAGTTCTCTGGAAACACCATATATTTT